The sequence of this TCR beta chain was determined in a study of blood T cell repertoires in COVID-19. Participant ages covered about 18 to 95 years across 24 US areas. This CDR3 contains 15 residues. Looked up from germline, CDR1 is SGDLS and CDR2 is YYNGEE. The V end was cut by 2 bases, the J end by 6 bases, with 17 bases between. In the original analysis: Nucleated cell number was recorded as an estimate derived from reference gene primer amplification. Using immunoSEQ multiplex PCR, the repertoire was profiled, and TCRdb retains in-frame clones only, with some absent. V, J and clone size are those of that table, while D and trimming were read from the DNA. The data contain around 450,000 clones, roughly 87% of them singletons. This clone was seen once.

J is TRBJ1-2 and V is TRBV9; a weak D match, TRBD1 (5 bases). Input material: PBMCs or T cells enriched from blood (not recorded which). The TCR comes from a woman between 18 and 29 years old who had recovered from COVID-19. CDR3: CASSVQGSITNGYTF. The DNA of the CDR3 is TGTGCCAGCAGCGTCCAGGGATCTATAACTAATGGCTACACCTTC.